This T cell receptor (beta chain) was sequenced during a study of technical replicates of blood from a handful of donors. V was trimmed by 5 bases and J by 0 bases, leaving 2 bases between them. Germline lookup yields CDR1 MDHEN and CDR2 SYDVKM. The CDR3 covers 12 residues. TCRdb's table, derived via immunoSEQ multiplex PCR, lists solely in-frame clones and lacks some. The repertoire consists of over 70,000 clones, with approximately 95% occurring once and the leading ten covering roughly 0.35%. This chain connects TRBV28 to TRBJ1-3, with D uncertain. What was sequenced was T cells isolated from PBMCs. The clonotype was recovered from a human donor in good health. The CDR3 here is CASSLSGNTIYF. The CDR3 DNA follows: TGTGCCAGCAGTCTCTCTGGAAACACCATATATTTT. The whole variable domain, filled in from reference TRBV28 and TRBJ1-3, reads DVKVTQSSRYLVKRTGEKVFLECVQDMDHENMFWYRQDPGLGLRLIYFSYDVKMKEKGDIPEGYSVSREKKERFSLILESASTNQTSMYLCASSLSGNTIYFGEGSWLTVV.